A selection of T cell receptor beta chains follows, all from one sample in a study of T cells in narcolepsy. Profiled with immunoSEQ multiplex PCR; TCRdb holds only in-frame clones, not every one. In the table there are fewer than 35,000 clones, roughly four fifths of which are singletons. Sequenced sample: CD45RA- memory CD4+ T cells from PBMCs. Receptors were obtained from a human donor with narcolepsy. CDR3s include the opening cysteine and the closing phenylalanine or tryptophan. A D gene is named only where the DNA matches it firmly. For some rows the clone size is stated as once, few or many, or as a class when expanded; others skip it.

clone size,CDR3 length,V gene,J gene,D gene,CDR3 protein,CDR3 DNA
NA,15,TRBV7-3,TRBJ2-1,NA,CASSPQGNSANEQFF,TGTGCCAGCAGCCCTCAGGGTAATTCAGCTAATGAGCAGTTCTTC
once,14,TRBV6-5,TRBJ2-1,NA,CASSTTVGGYEQFF,TGTGCCAGCAGTACGACGGTGGGGGGTTATGAGCAGTTCTTC
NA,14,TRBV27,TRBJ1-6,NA,CASSRGSYNSPLHF,TGTGCCAGCAGTAGGGGGTCCTATAATTCACCCCTCCACTTT
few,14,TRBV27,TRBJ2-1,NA,CASSLRRVYNEQFF,TGTGCCAGCAGTTTGAGGAGGGTCTACAATGAGCAGTTCTTC
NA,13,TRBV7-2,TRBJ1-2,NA,CASSLRGGYGYTF,TGTGCCAGCAGCTTAAGGGGTGGCTATGGCTACACCTTC
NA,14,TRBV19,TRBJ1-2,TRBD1,CASSTTGDNYGYTF,TGTGCCAGTAGTACAACAGGGGATAACTATGGCTACACCTTC
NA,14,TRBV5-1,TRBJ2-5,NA,CASSADVPRETQYF,TGCGCCAGCAGCGCGGACGTCCCCCGAGAGACCCAGTACTTC
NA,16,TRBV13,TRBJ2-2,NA,CASSLPGRGSTGELFF,TGTGCCAGCAGCTTACCAGGCAGGGGTTCGACCGGGGAGCTGTTTTTT
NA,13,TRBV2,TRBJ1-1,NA,CASSGSMNTEAFF,TGTGCCAGCAGCGGAAGTATGAACACTGAAGCTTTCTTT
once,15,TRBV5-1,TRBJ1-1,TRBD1,CASSDRTGGRTEAFF,TGCGCCAGCAGCGACCGGACAGGGGGTCGCACTGAAGCTTTCTTT
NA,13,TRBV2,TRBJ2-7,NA,CASSRGAFYEQYF,TGTGCCAGCAGTAGGGGGGCCTTCTACGAGCAGTACTTC
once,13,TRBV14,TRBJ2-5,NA,CASSLIRRETQYF,TGTGCCAGCAGCCTTATCCGGCGGGAGACCCAGTACTTC
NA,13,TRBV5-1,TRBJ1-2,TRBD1,CASSLQGEGGYTF,TGCGCCAGCAGCTTGCAGGGGGAGGGGGGCTACACCTTC
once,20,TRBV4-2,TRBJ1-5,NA,CASSQEGGDRALYSNQPQHF,TGTGCCAGCAGCCAAGAGGGGGGGGACCGGGCCTTATATAGCAATCAGCCCCAGCATTTT
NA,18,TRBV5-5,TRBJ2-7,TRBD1,CASSLGTGQDARSGEQYF,TGTGCCAGCAGCTTGGGGACTGGACAGGATGCCCGGTCGGGCGAGCAGTACTTC
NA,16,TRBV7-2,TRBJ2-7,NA,CASSLALAQNGYEQYF,TGTGCCAGCAGCTTAGCGCTAGCACAGAACGGCTACGAGCAGTACTTC
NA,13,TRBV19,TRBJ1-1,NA,CASSIQIQGEAFF,TGTGCCAGTAGTATTCAGATACAGGGTGAAGCTTTCTTT
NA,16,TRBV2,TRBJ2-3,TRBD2,CASSTGTSGQGDTQYF,TGTGCCAGCAGTACGGGGACTAGCGGGCAGGGAGATACGCAGTATTTT
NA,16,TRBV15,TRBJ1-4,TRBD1,CATSQRGQGVNEKLFF,TGTGCCACCAGCCAACGAGGACAGGGGGTTAATGAAAAACTGTTTTTT
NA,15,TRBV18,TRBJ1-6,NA,CASSSSHINNSPLHF,TGTGCCAGCTCATCCTCACACATAAATAATTCACCCCTCCACTTT
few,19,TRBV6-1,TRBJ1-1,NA,CASSEEPWERGLVNTEAFF,TGTGCCAGCAGTGAAGAGCCATGGGAGAGGGGCCTGGTTAACACTGAAGCTTTCTTT
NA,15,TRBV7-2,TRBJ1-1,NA,CASSLVDSPGTEAFF,TGTGCCAGCAGCTTAGTCGACAGCCCGGGCACTGAAGCTTTCTTT
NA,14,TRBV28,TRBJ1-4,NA,CASSLTAGGEKLFF,TGTGCCAGCAGTTTAACGGCCGGAGGTGAAAAACTGTTTTTT
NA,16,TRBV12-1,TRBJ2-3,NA,CASSFGALAGTDTQYF,TGTGCCAGCAGCTTTGGGGCCCTAGCGGGCACAGATACGCAGTATTTT
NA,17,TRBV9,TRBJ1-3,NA,CASSVAGQGLSGNTIYF,TGTGCCAGCAGCGTAGCAGGGCAGGGGCTCTCTGGAAACACCATATATTTT
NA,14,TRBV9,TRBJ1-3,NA,CASSVGHGGNTIYF,TGTGCCAGCAGCGTAGGCCATGGTGGAAACACCATATATTTT
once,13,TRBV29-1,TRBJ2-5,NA,CSVTMTGEETQYF,TGCAGCGTAACAATGACAGGAGAAGAGACCCAGTACTTC
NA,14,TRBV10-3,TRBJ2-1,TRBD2,CAVGGTASSNEQFF,TGTGCCGTGGGGGGGACTGCGAGCTCCAATGAGCAGTTCTTC
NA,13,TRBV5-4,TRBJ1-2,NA,CASSLAVDYGYTF,TGTGCCAGCAGCTTGGCGGTGGATTATGGCTACACCTTC
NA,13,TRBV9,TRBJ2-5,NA,CASSSGAEETQYF,TGTGCCAGCAGTAGCGGAGCCGAAGAGACCCAGTACTTC
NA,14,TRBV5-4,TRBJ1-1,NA,CASSSKGLDTEAFF,TGTGCCAGCAGCTCAAAAGGGTTGGACACTGAAGCTTTCTTT
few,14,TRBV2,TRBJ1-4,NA,CASKGQNRWEKLFF,TGTGCCAGCAAAGGGCAAAACCGGTGGGAAAAACTGTTTTTT
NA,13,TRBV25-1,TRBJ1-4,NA,CASSRGAAEKLFF,TGTGCCAGCAGTAGGGGGGCGGCTGAAAAACTGTTTTTT
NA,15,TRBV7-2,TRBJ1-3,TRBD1,CASSSYRGSGNTIYF,TGTGCCAGCAGCAGTTACAGGGGATCCGGAAACACCATATATTTT
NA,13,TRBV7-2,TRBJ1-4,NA,CASSLAGNEKLFF,TGTGCCAGCAGCTTAGCAGGCAATGAAAAACTGTTTTTT
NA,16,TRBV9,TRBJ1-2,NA,CASSALRDDRLGGYTF,TGTGCCAGCAGCGCTTTACGGGACGACCGCCTGGGAGGCTACACCTTC
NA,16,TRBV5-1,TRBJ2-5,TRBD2,CASSLNGLAGQETQYF,TGCGCCAGCAGCTTAAACGGACTAGCGGGACAAGAGACCCAGTACTTC
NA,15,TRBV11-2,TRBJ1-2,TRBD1,CASSSMDRGSYGYTF,TGTGCCAGCAGCTCCATGGACAGGGGGTCCTATGGCTACACCTTC
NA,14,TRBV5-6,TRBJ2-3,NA,CASSPPRGADTQYF,TGTGCCAGCAGCCCTCCCAGGGGTGCAGATACGCAGTATTTT
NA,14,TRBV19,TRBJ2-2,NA,CASRSRDDTGELFF,TGTGCCAGTAGATCCAGGGACGACACCGGGGAGCTGTTTTTT
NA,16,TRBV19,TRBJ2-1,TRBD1,CASTQTGAFSYNEQFF,TGTGCCAGTACTCAGACAGGGGCCTTCTCCTACAATGAGCAGTTCTTC
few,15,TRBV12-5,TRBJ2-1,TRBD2,CASGFGRGDRDEQFF,TGTGCTAGTGGTTTCGGGCGGGGGGACCGGGATGAGCAGTTCTTC